These T cell receptor beta chains were read from a single sample in a study of T cells in Graves' hyperthyroidism and ophthalmopathy. From the multiplex PCR reads, TCRdb called clonotypes with MiXCR, one entry per CDR3 protein. In the table there are around 610,000 distinct CDR3 sequences, 14% to 15% of which are singletons. The sample consisted of blood. These receptors all stem from a woman aged 40 to 50 with Graves' ophthalmopathy. CDR3s include the opening cysteine and the closing phenylalanine or tryptophan. Fields, in order: V gene, CDR3 length, D gene, J gene, clone size, CDR3 protein, CDR3 DNA. D genes are given only for firm matches. Clone sizes are given selectively: once, few, many, or a class where the clone is expanded.

TRBV19	15	.	TRBJ1-2	many	CASSNQYREDYGYTF	TGTGCCAGTAGTAACCAATACAGGGAGGACTATGGCTACACCTTC
TRBV4-1	17	.	TRBJ1-1	.	CASSPGPRGDIGTEAFF	TGCGCCAGCAGCCCAGGTCCCCGGGGAGATATTGGGACTGAAGCTTTCTTT
TRBV11-2	16	.	TRBJ2-3	.	CASRLSWGEGTDTQYF	TGTGCCAGCAGATTATCTTGGGGGGAGGGCACAGATACGCAGTATTTT
TRBV2	13	.	TRBJ2-2	many	CASSEMVSGELFF	TGTGCCAGCAGTGAAATGGTTTCAGGGGAGCTGTTTTTT
TRBV20-1	16	TRBD2	TRBJ2-5	.	CSASTAGGRYEETQYF	TGCAGTGCTAGTACTGCGGGAGGAAGGTATGAAGAGACCCAGTACTTC
TRBV30	13	.	TRBJ2-5	many	CAGTPSAQETQYF	TGTGCCGGGACCCCCAGCGCTCAAGAGACCCAGTACTTC
TRBV6-1	14	.	TRBJ2-5	many	CASYGGISQETQYF	TGTGCCAGCTATGGGGGAATAAGCCAAGAGACCCAGTACTTC
TRBV7-8	15	.	TRBJ1-3	many	CASSLERSSGNTIYF	TGTGCCAGCAGCTTAGAGCGCAGCTCTGGAAACACCATATATTTT
TRBV14	15	.	TRBJ2-5	many	CASSPTGSQEYTQYF	TGTGCCAGCAGCCCGACAGGTTCTCAAGAGTATACCCAGTACTTC
TRBV28	13	.	TRBJ2-7	many	CASSLSPVGEQYF	TGTGCCAGCAGTTTATCCCCTGTGGGCGAGCAGTACTTC
TRBV28	15	.	TRBJ2-5	.	CASSSMSEGQETQYF	TGTGCCAGCAGTTCAATGTCGGAGGGCCAAGAGACCCAGTACTTC
TRBV2	12	.	TRBJ1-2	many	CASTTGRYGYTF	TGTGCCAGCACTACGGGGAGATATGGCTACACCTTC
TRBV25-1	14	.	TRBJ2-7	many	CASGRSDWSYEQYF	TGTGCCAGCGGAAGAAGTGACTGGTCCTACGAGCAGTACTTC
TRBV28	20	.	TRBJ2-7	few	CASSLLLGGWYTGATYEQYF	TGTGCCAGCAGTTTACTCCTCGGAGGTTGGTACACCGGGGCAACCTACGAGCAGTACTTC
TRBV28	12	.	TRBJ2-7	many	CASTIGVGEQYF	TGTGCCAGCACGATCGGAGTCGGCGAGCAGTACTTC
TRBV11-2	16	.	TRBJ2-7	.	CASSLGARPGRDEQYF	TGTGCCAGCAGCTTAGGGGCACGTCCGGGGCGCGACGAGCAGTACTTC
TRBV4-1	17	TRBD1	TRBJ2-6	few	CASSQGDRVSGANVLTF	TGCGCCAGCAGCCAAGGGGACAGGGTATCGGGGGCCAACGTCCTGACTTTC
TRBV6-5	15	TRBD1	TRBJ1-3	many	CASSSPGTAGRTIYF	TGTGCCAGCAGTTCCCCCGGGACAGCCGGAAGGACCATATATTTT
TRBV28	14	.	TRBJ1-1	many	CASSWDFKGTEAFF	TGTGCCAGCAGTTGGGATTTTAAGGGGACTGAAGCTTTCTTT
TRBV7-2	17	TRBD2	TRBJ2-5	once	CASSLALTSGRGETQYF	TGTGCCAGCAGCTTAGCCTTGACTAGCGGGAGGGGAGAGACCCAGTACTTC
TRBV27	12	.	TRBJ1-2	many	CASSSDVDGYTF	TGTGCCAGCAGTTCCGACGTTGATGGCTACACCTTC
TRBV6-5	15	.	TRBJ1-3	many	CASGSRGSSGNAIYF	TGTGCCAGCGGGAGTAGGGGAAGCTCTGGAAACGCCATATATTTT
TRBV7-9	14	TRBD1	TRBJ2-5	many	CASSSWDRGETQYF	TGTGCCAGCAGCTCATGGGACAGGGGAGAGACCCAGTACTTC
TRBV16	13	.	TRBJ1-2	few	CASSARQDYGYTF	TGTGCCAGCAGCGCTAGACAGGACTATGGCTACACCTTC
TRBV20-1	14	TRBD1	TRBJ1-1	many	CSVGTGGRVTEAFF	TGCAGTGTGGGGACAGGGGGTCGAGTCACTGAAGCTTTCTTT
TRBV29-1	15	TRBD1	TRBJ1-1	many	CSAAPRQGPNTEAFF	TGCAGCGCCGCCCCCCGACAGGGCCCTAACACTGAAGCTTTCTTT
TRBV6-1	14	TRBD1	TRBJ1-2	many	CASAGGTGNYGYTF	TGTGCCAGCGCCGGGGGGACAGGGAACTATGGCTACACCTTC
TRBV6-2/TRBV6-3	12	TRBD1	TRBJ2-7	.	CASGDRGGEQYF	TGTGCCAGCGGAGACAGGGGGGGCGAGCAGTACTTC
TRBV27	15	.	TRBJ1-5	.	CASSYSGTSNQPQHF	TGTGCCAGCAGTTACTCAGGGACTAGCAATCAGCCCCAGCATTTT
TRBV18	13	TRBD1	TRBJ1-2	few	CASSPQGQYGYTF	TGTGCCAGCTCACCCCAGGGACAGTATGGCTACACCTTC
TRBV6-1	14	.	TRBJ2-7	many	CASRPYSGAYEQYF	TGTGCCAGCAGGCCCTACAGTGGTGCCTACGAGCAGTACTTC
TRBV11-1	17	TRBD2	TRBJ2-7	few	CASSTAWGGSWSDEQYF	TGTGCCAGCAGCACGGCTTGGGGGGGAAGTTGGTCGGACGAGCAGTACTTC